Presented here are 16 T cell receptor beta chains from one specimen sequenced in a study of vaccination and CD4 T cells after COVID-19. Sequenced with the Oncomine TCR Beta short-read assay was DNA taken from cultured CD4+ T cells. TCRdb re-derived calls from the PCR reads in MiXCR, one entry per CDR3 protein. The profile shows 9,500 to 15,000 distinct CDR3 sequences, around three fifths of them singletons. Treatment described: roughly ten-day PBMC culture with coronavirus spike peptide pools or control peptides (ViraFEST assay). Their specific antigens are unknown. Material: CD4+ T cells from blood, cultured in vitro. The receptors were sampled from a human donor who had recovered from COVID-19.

CDR3 DNA sequence: TGTGCCAGCAGCAAAAGGGGGGATGGCTACACCTTC. The encoded protein is CASSKRGDGYTF. The rearrangement joins TRBV21-1 to TRBJ1-2; TRBD1 is the table's D call, not checked against the DNA. TRBV21-1 is reported as a pseudogene. CDR3 size: 12 residues.

The CDR3 sequence: CASSLNSQNYGYTF. The CDR3 bases are TGTGCCAGCTCACTCAATTCGCAGAACTATGGCTACACCTTC. The V call is TRBV18, the J call TRBJ1-2, with D unresolved. Trimming pared 4 bases from V and 2 bases from J, leaving 11 bases between. CDR3 length: 14 amino acids. Germline CDR1 is KGHSH and CDR2 is LQKENI.

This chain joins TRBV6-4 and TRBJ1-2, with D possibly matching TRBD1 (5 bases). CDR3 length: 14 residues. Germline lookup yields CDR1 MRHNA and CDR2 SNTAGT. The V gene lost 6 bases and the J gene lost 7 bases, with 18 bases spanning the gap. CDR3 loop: CASSRAEGIGGYTF. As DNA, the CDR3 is TGTGCCAGCAGCCGGGCGGAGGGGATTGGTGGCTACACCTTC.

CDR3 in DNA: TGTGCCAGCAGCTTAGGATCCCAAGGCTACACCTTC. Translation gives CASSLGSQGYTF. V is TRBV7-2 and J is TRBJ1-2, with D unclear. V was pared by 1 base and J by 8 bases, with 8 bases between. CDR1 and CDR2 from the germline V gene are SGHTA and FQGNSA. The CDR3 extends over 12 amino acids. The whole variable domain, remainder taken from reference TRBV7-2 and TRBJ1-2, is GAGVSQSPSNKVTEKGKDVELRCDPISGHTALYWYRQSLGQGLEFLIYFQGNSAPDKSGLPSDRFSAERTGGSVSTLTIQRTQQEDSAVYLCASSLGSQGYTFGSGTRLTVV.

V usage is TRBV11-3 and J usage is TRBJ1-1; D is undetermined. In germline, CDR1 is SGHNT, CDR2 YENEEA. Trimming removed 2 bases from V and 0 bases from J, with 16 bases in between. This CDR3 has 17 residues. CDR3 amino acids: CASSLYTGWEMNTEAFF. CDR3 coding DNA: TGTGCCAGCAGCTTATATACGGGCTGGGAGATGAACACTGAAGCTTTCTTT.

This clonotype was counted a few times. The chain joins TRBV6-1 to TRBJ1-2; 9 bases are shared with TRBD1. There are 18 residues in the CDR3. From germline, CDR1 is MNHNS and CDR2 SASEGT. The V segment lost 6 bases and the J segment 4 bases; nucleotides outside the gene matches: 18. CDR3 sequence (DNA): TGTGCCAGCAGCGACGCCGGAACAGGGGGCGCGTTGGGCTATGGCTACACCTTC. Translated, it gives CASSDAGTGGALGYGYTF.

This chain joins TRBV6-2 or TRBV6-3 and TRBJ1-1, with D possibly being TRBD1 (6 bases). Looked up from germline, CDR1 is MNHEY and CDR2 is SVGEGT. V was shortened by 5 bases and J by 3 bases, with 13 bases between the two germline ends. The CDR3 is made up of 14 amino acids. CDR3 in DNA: TGTGCCAGCAGTGCCGGGGGCAGACACACTGAAGCTTTCTTT. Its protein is CASSAGGRHTEAFF.

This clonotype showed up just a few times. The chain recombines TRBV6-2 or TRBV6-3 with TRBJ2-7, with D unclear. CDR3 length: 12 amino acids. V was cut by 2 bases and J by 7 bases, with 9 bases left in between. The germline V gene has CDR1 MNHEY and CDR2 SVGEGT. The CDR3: CASSYKRHEQYF. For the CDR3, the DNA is TGTGCCAGCAGTTACAAGAGACATGAGCAGTACTTC.

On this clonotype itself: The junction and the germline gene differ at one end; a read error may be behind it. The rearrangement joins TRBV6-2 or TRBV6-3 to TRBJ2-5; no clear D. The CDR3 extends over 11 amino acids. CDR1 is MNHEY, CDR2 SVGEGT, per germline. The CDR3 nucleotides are TGTGCCGGCAGCTCACCAGGGACCCAGTACTTC. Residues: CAGSSPGTQYF.

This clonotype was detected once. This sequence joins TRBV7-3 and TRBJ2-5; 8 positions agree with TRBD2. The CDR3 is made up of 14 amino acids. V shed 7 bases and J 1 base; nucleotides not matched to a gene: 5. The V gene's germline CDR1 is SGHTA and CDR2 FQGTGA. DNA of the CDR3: TGTGCCAGCACCCCGGGGGGGGCCCAAGAGACCCAGTACTTC. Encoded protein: CASTPGGAQETQYF.

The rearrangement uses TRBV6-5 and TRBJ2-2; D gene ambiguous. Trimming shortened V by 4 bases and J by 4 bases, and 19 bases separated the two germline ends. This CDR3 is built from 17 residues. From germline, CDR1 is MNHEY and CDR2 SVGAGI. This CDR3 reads CASSLDLSRTTTGELFF. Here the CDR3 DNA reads TGTGCCAGCAGTTTAGACCTCTCAAGGACCACCACCGGGGAGCTGTTTTTT.

The DNA for the CDR3 is TGTGCCAGCAGCTTATGGGGTCGAGGGATGAACACTGAAGCTTTCTTT. It yields the protein CASSLWGRGMNTEAFF. This chain links TRBV7-9 with TRBJ1-1; no definite D call. The germline V gene has CDR1 SEHNR and CDR2 FQNEAQ (reference sequence). The CDR3 is 16 residues long. The V end lost 2 bases, the J end lost 0 bases, and 13 bases lay between the germline ends.

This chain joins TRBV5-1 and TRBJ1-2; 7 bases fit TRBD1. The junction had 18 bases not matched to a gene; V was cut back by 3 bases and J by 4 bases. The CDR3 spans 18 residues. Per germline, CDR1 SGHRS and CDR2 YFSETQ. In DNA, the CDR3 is TGCGCCAGCAGCTCATCGTCTGTGGGACAGAATTCCTTCTATGGCTACACCTTC. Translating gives CASSSSSVGQNSFYGYTF.

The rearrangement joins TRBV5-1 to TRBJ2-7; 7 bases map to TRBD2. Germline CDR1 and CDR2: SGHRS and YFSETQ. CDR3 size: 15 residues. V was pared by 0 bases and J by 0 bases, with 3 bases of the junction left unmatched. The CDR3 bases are TGCGCCAGCAGCTTGGGGGGGACTACCTCCTACGAGCAGTACTTC. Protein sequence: CASSLGGTTSYEQYF. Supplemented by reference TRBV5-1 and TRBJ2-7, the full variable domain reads KAGVTQTPRYLIKTRGQQVTLSCSPISGHRSVSWYQQTPGQGLQFLFEYFSETQRNKGNFPGRFSGRQFSNSRSEMNVSTLELGDSALYLCASSLGGTTSYEQYFGPGTRLTVT.

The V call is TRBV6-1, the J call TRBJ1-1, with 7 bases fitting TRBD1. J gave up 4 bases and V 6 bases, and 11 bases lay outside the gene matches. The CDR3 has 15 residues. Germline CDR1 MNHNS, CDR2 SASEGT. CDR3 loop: CASSPLQGTGTEAFF. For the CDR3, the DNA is TGTGCCAGCAGCCCCCTACAGGGGACGGGCACTGAAGCTTTCTTT.

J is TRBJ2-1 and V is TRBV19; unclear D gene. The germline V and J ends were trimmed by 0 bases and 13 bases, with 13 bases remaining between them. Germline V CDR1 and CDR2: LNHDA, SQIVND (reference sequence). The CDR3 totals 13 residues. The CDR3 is CASSIDLTSPQFF. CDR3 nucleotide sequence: TGTGCCAGTAGTATAGATCTGACCTCCCCCCAGTTCTTC.